This T cell receptor beta chain was sequenced during a study of a mutant IDH1 vaccine in newly diagnosed glioma. The overall study: Patients got radiotherapy, temozolomide, or both beforehand, and most got both.

The time point here: baseline, week 1 (first vaccination visit). Regarding treatment: pre-vaccination baseline after standard-of-care therapy. Method: immunoSEQ multiplex PCR; TCRdb's copy keeps in-frame clones and lacks some. This table has about 24,000 clones, approximately 89% appearing once. The CDR3 contains 14 residues. The V gene's germline CDR1 is SEHNR and CDR2 FQNEAQ (reference sequence). V was cut by 4 bases and J by 0 bases, with 10 bases left in between. The chain has TRBV7-9 and TRBJ2-7; D unclear. This clonotype originated in a man aged 25 to 45 with glioma. The sample consisted of PBMCs, taken from a glioma patient treated with radiotherapy, temozolomide or both. DNA for the CDR3: TGTGCCAGCAGCTCCGACACCGACTCCTACGAGCAGTACTTC. Protein: CASSSDTDSYEQYF.